The rows below give T cell receptor beta chains drawn from one sample of a study of blood T cell repertoires in COVID-19. Repertoires were generated with immunoSEQ multiplex PCR, while TCRdb's copy carries only in-frame clones and drops some. The repertoire includes a few hundred thousand clones, more than 65% of them detected once, and 1.1% sits in the top ten. The specimen was peripheral blood. All receptors come from a human donor with acute or convalescent COVID-19. The donor label of this sample is uncertain. CDR3s include the opening cysteine and the closing phenylalanine or tryptophan. The D gene is left open where the match is weak. A row's size may be missing; if present it is once, few, many or a size class.

j_gene,abundance,v_gene,d_gene,CDR3nt,CDR3aa
TRBJ2-1,NA,TRBV10-2,TRBD2,TGCGCCAGCAAAGTAGCGGGACTGGATGAGCAGTTCTTC,CASKVAGLDEQFF
TRBJ1-5,NA,TRBV19,TRBD1,TGTGCCAGTAGTCGACAGGGGGCTGTGCAGCCCCAGCATTTT,CASSRQGAVQPQHF
TRBJ2-7,once,TRBV5-6,TRBD2,TGTGCCAGCAGCCCGAGACTAGCGGCCTACGAGCAGTACTTC,CASSPRLAAYEQYF
TRBJ1-1,NA,TRBV12-5,TRBD1,TGTGCTAGTGGTTCCCGGGACAGGGCACCTGAAGCTTTCTTT,CASGSRDRAPEAFF
TRBJ1-4,NA,TRBV5-6,NA,TGTGCCAGCAGCTTGCGGTCCCCTGAACTGTTTTTT,CASSLRSPELFF
TRBJ2-3,NA,TRBV28,TRBD2,TGTGCCAGCAGTCCCACAGCGGGGAAAGGGAGCACAGATACGCAGTATTTT,CASSPTAGKGSTDTQYF
TRBJ1-1,NA,TRBV6-6,TRBD1,TGTGCCAGCAGTTACATGACAGGGTCGAACACTGAAGCTTTCTTT,CASSYMTGSNTEAFF
TRBJ1-6,NA,TRBV6-2/TRBV6-3,NA,TGTGCCAGCAGTTCCCAGGGTGGGGGGTCACCCCTCCACTTT,CASSSQGGGSPLHF
TRBJ1-1,NA,TRBV5-8,NA,TGTGCCAGCAGCTTGGTCGGGATCACTGAAGCTTTCTTT,CASSLVGITEAFF
TRBJ2-1,NA,TRBV7-9,TRBD1,TGTGCCAGCAGCGGACGACAGGGATCGAGCTACAATGAGCAGTTCTTC,CASSGRQGSSYNEQFF
TRBJ1-2,once,TRBV19,TRBD1,TGTGCCAGTAGGGCCCAGGACAGGGGGCAATATGGCTACACCTTC,CASRAQDRGQYGYTF
TRBJ1-1,NA,TRBV5-5,NA,TGTGCCAGCAGCTTGAGGGGAATGGAAAGCACTGAAGCTTTCTTT,CASSLRGMESTEAFF
TRBJ2-1,NA,TRBV3-1/TRBV3-2,TRBD2,TGTGCCAGCAGCCAAGGTTCCCTAGCGGAGAGCTCCTACAATGAGCAGTTCTTC,CASSQGSLAESSYNEQFF
TRBJ2-1,NA,TRBV30,NA,TGTGCCTGGAGTGTACAGGGGGGGTGGGATGAGCAGTTCTTC,CAWSVQGGWDEQFF
TRBJ2-5,NA,TRBV3-1/TRBV3-2,TRBD2,TGTGCCAGCAGCCAAAGGACTAGCGGACAAGAGACCCAGTACTTC,CASSQRTSGQETQYF
TRBJ1-3,NA,TRBV3-1/TRBV3-2,TRBD1,TGTGCCAGCAGCCAAACAGGGGGGACAGGAAACACCATATATTTT,CASSQTGGTGNTIYF
TRBJ1-3,NA,TRBV6-2/TRBV6-3,TRBD1,TGTGCCAGCAGCCATTTGGACAGGGGCTCTGGAAACACCATATATTTT,CASSHLDRGSGNTIYF
TRBJ1-5,NA,TRBV28,TRBD1,TGTGCCAGCAGATCAGGGACAGCTTGGCAGCCCCAGCATTTT,CASRSGTAWQPQHF
TRBJ2-7,NA,TRBV7-8,NA,TGTGCCAGCAGCTTAGGGCCAGTCGGGGGCTACGAGCAGTACTTC,CASSLGPVGGYEQYF
TRBJ1-1,NA,TRBV11-2,TRBD1,TGTGCCAGCAGCAAAGTACCCGGGACAGGGAAGATGAACACTGAAGCTTTCTTT,CASSKVPGTGKMNTEAFF
TRBJ1-5,NA,TRBV4-2,NA,TGTGCCAGCAGCCAACAGGCGAGCAATCAGCCCCAGCATTTT,CASSQQASNQPQHF
TRBJ1-1,NA,TRBV7-9,NA,TGTGCCAGCAGCCTACGACAGGTGGTGAACACTGAAGCTTTCTTT,CASSLRQVVNTEAFF
TRBJ2-1,NA,TRBV7-2,NA,TGTGCCAGCAGCTGGTTACAGGCGGTATCCTACAATGAGCAGTTCTTC,CASSWLQAVSYNEQFF
TRBJ1-3,NA,TRBV28,NA,TGTGCCAGCAGTTCGGGGGGACTGACCAACTCTGGAAACACCATATATTTT,CASSSGGLTNSGNTIYF
TRBJ2-7,NA,TRBV2,NA,TGTGCCAGCAGTGCTCACGGGACTCGGTACGAGCAGTACTTC,CASSAHGTRYEQYF
TRBJ1-1,NA,TRBV12-3/TRBV12-4,TRBD1,TGTGCCAGCAGTCTCAGGGGGCGTGAAGCTTTCTTT,CASSLRGREAFF
TRBJ1-2,once,TRBV5-1,NA,TGCGCCAGCAGCCCCGAGGGAGTTCCTTATGGCTACACCTTC,CASSPEGVPYGYTF
TRBJ1-2,NA,TRBV4-1,NA,TGCGCCAGCAGCCAAGGTCGGCAGGCTAACTATGGCTACACCTTC,CASSQGRQANYGYTF
TRBJ2-7,NA,TRBV5-1,TRBD2,TGCGCCAGCAGCTTGGCCGCGGCAGCGGGGGTGCGGGAGCAGTACTTC,CASSLAAAAGVREQYF
TRBJ1-6,NA,TRBV28,NA,TGTGCCAGCAGGGGCCGTCCAACAGTGGCCCTCAATTCACCCCTCCACTTT,CASRGRPTVALNSPLHF
TRBJ2-7,NA,TRBV7-6,TRBD1,TGTGCCAGCAGCCCGAGGGACAGGGGGCTCGGCGAGCAGTACTTC,CASSPRDRGLGEQYF
TRBJ2-2,NA,TRBV6-1,NA,TGTGCCAGCAGTGAAGTGGTCTGGGGGGCCGGGGAGCTGTTTTTT,CASSEVVWGAGELFF
TRBJ1-5,NA,TRBV24-1,TRBD1,TGTGCCACCAGTGATTCGACAGGGAACCAGCCCCAGCATTTT,CATSDSTGNQPQHF
TRBJ1-4,NA,TRBV10-2,NA,TGCGCCATCGGAGATGGCACTAATGAAAAACTGTTTTTT,CAIGDGTNEKLFF
TRBJ1-6,NA,TRBV7-9,NA,TGTGCCAGCAGCTTAGCGGGGGGTCGTTCACCCCTCCACTTT,CASSLAGGRSPLHF
TRBJ1-1,NA,TRBV28,NA,TGTGCCAGCAGTCATGACTTAGGACAGACTGAAGCTTTCTTT,CASSHDLGQTEAFF
TRBJ1-4,NA,TRBV6-5,TRBD1,TGTGCCAGCAGTAGGGGGGACAGGGACCCTGAAAAACTGTTTTTT,CASSRGDRDPEKLFF
TRBJ1-6,NA,TRBV23-1,TRBD1,TGCGCCAGCCGACCAGGGACAGGCCACTTTTCACCCCTCCACTTT,CASRPGTGHFSPLHF
TRBJ1-2,NA,TRBV19,NA,TGTGCCAGGGAGTATGGCTACACCTTC,CAREYGYTF
TRBJ2-3,NA,TRBV11-2,NA,TGTGCCAGCAGCCCCCCCGGGGATACGCAGTATTTT,CASSPPGDTQYF
TRBJ1-2,NA,TRBV11-2,TRBD1,TGTGCCAGCAGCTCACAGGGGGTTATCTATGGCTACACCTTC,CASSSQGVIYGYTF
TRBJ1-5,NA,TRBV2,TRBD1,TGTGCCAGCAGTGAATTCCCAGGGGGTACCTATAGCAATCAGCCCCAGCATTTT,CASSEFPGGTYSNQPQHF
TRBJ1-2,NA,TRBV2,TRBD1,TGTGCCACCAGACAGGGGGCCTCCTATGGCTACACCTTC,CATRQGASYGYTF
TRBJ1-6,NA,TRBV5-1,TRBD1,TGCGCCAGCAGCTCCGGGACAGGGTGGGACTATTCACCCCTCCACTTT,CASSSGTGWDYSPLHF
TRBJ1-1,NA,TRBV14,NA,TGTGCCAGCAGCCTCTTTATGAACACTGAAGCTTTCTTT,CASSLFMNTEAFF
TRBJ2-4,NA,TRBV7-8,TRBD2,TGTGCCAGCAGCCAAGGCGGGGGGATTGACAAAAACATTCAGTACTTC,CASSQGGGIDKNIQYF